What follows describes a single T cell receptor (beta chain). The germline gives CDR1 SGHTA, CDR2 FQGNSA. The CDR3 has 13 amino acids. V shed 1 base and J shed 4 bases, with 5 bases lying between them. The sample is drawn from a study of blood T cell repertoires in COVID-19. On the study more broadly: Collection of acute and convalescent COVID-19 samples took place in the United States, Italy and Spain.

In the original processing: Reference gene primer amplification gave estimated nucleated cell counts. Clones were read by immunoSEQ multiplex PCR, and TCRdb kept only the in-frame ones, dropping some. Clone size and the V and J calls come from that table; the DNA yielded D and trimming. Among about 250,000 clones, around 80% were seen once, and the ten largest hold around 6%. The sample was peripheral blood. The sequence came from an elderly man with acute or convalescent COVID-19. This chain uses TRBV7-2 with TRBJ2-1, with D possibly TRBD1 on 5 matching bases. Here the CDR3 reads CASSLGQYNEQFF. The CDR3 bases are TGTGCCAGCAGCTTAGGACAGTACAATGAGCAGTTCTTC.